This TCR beta chain comes out of a study of blood T cell repertoires in COVID-19. Authors' data handling: Amplification with reference gene primers provided the estimates of nucleated cell counts. Method: immunoSEQ multiplex PCR; TCRdb's copy keeps in-frame clones and lacks some. That table gives V, J and clone size, and the DNA gave D and trimming. In the table there are roughly 700,000 clones, 85% to 90% of which are singletons. There are 13 residues in the CDR3. Germline V gene data show CDR1 as SGHAT and CDR2 as FQNNGV. Unmatched junction bases numbered 4, after V lost 2 bases and J lost 9 bases. V gene TRBV11-2 combines with J gene TRBJ2-1; 7 bases align to TRBD1. This receptor was taken from a young woman with acute or convalescent COVID-19. Sequencing was done on a sample of peripheral blood. In nucleotides, the CDR3 is TGTGCCAGCAGCTTAAGGGGGCGCAGTGAGCAGTTCTTC. It is translated as CASSLRGRSEQFF. Looking up the rest from reference TRBV11-2 and TRBJ2-1 gives the full variable domain: EAGVAQSPRYKIIEKRQSVAFWCNPISGHATLYWYQQILGQGPKLLIQFQNNGVVDDSQLPKDRFSAERLKGVDSTLKIQPAKLEDSAVYLCASSLRGRSEQFFGPGTRLTVL.